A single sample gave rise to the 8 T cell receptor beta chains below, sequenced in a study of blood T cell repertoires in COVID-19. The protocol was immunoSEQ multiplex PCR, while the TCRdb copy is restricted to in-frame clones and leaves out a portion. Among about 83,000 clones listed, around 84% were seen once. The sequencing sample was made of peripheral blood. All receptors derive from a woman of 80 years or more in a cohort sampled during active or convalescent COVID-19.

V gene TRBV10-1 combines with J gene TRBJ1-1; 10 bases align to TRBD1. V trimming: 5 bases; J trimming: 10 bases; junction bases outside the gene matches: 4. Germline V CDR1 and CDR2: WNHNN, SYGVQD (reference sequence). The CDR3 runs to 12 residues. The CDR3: CASSKTGGRAFF. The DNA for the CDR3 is TGCGCCAGCAGTAAGACAGGGGGCAGAGCTTTCTTT.

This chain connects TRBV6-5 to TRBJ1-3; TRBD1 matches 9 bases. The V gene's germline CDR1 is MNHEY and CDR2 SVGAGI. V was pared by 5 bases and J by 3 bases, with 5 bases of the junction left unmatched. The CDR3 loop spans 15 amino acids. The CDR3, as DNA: TGTGCCAGCAGTCGGACAGGGGTGGGTGGAAACACCATATATTTT. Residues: CASSRTGVGGNTIYF.

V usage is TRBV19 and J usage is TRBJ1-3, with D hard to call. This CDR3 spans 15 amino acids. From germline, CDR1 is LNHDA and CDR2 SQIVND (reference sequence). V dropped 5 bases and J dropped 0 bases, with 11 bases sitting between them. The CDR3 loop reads CASSSQWRSGNTIYF. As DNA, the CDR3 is TGTGCCAGTAGTTCACAGTGGCGCTCTGGAAACACCATATATTTT.

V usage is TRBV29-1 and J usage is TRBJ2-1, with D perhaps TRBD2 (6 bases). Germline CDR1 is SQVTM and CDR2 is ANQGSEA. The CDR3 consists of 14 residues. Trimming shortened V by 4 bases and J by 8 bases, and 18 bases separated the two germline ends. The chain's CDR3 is CSVVGVAAFDEQFF. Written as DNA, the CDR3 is TGCAGCGTTGTTGGGGTAGCGGCATTTGATGAGCAGTTCTTC.

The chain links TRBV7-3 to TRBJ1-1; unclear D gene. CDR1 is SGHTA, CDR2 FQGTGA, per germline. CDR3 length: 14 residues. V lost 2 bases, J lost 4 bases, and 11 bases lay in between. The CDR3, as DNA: TGTGCCAGCAGCTTAGTGCATGGGAGCACTGAAGCTTTCTTT. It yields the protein CASSLVHGSTEAFF.

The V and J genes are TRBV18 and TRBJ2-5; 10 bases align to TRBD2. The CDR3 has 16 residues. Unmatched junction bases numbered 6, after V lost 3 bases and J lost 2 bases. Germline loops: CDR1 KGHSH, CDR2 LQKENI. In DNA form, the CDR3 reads TGTGCCAGCTCACCGCGGACTAGCGGAGCGCAAGAGACCCAGTACTTC. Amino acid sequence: CASSPRTSGAQETQYF.

The CDR3 sequence: CASSPSPHTTGYDSPLHF. The CDR3 bases are TGTGCCAGCAGTCCATCCCCTCATACGACAGGGTATGATTCACCCCTCCACTTT. V and J are TRBV27 and TRBJ1-6; 7 nucleotides line up with TRBD1. V shed 5 bases and J 8 bases; nucleotides not matched to a gene: 18. Per the germline V gene, CDR1 is MNHEY and CDR2 is SMNVEV (reference sequence). This CDR3 contains 18 residues.

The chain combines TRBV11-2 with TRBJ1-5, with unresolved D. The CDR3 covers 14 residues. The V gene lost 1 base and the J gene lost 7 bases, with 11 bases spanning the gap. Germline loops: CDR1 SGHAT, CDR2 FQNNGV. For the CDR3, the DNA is TGTGCCAGCAGCTTAGGGGAGAAGGACCAGCCCCAGCATTTT. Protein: CASSLGEKDQPQHF. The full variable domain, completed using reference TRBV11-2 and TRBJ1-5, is EAGVAQSPRYKIIEKRQSVAFWCNPISGHATLYWYQQILGQGPKLLIQFQNNGVVDDSQLPKDRFSAERLKGVDSTLKIQPAKLEDSAVYLCASSLGEKDQPQHFGDGTRLSIL.